The 6 T cell receptor beta chains below come from one sample, sequenced in a study of blood T cell repertoires in COVID-19. The method was immunoSEQ multiplex PCR; TCRdb's version includes in-frame clones alone and lacks a portion of them. The table shows around 190,000 clones, with 65% to 90% occurring only once. What was sequenced was peripheral blood. The receptors come from a man aged 50-60 years with active or convalescent COVID-19.

The chain uses TRBV5-6 and TRBJ2-5, with TRBD1 matching 8 bases. The trim removed 4 bases at V and 2 bases at J, leaving 4 bases unmatched. The CDR3 covers 14 residues. CDR1 and CDR2 (germline): SGHDT, YYEEEE. CDR3 sequence reads: CASSTGQGQETQYF. The CDR3 DNA sequence: TGTGCCAGCAGCACCGGACAGGGACAAGAGACCCAGTACTTC.

The chain recombines TRBV27 with TRBJ2-5; D might be TRBD2 (6 bases). Germline V gives CDR1 MNHEY, CDR2 SMNVEV (reference sequence). Trimming took 6 bases from V and 4 from J, leaving 21 bases between them. There are 16 residues in the CDR3. The CDR3 here is CASRPLLWGERETQYF. Written as DNA, the CDR3 is TGTGCCAGCAGACCCCTCCTATGGGGGGAGAGAGAGACCCAGTACTTC.

The CDR3 region is CSVEGQGGPSAGYTF. DNA for the CDR3: TGCAGCGTTGAAGGTCAGGGGGGCCCCTCGGCTGGCTACACCTTC. The chain combines TRBV29-1 with TRBJ1-2, with 7 bases identical to TRBD1. Trimming took 1 base from V and 7 from J; bases not matched to a gene: 12. The CDR3 runs to 15 residues. Germline CDR1 and CDR2: SQVTM and ANQGSEA.

V is TRBV6-5 and J is TRBJ2-4, with a weak D call TRBD2 (5 bases). The CDR3 runs to 15 residues. V gave up 0 bases and J gave up 3 bases, with 9 bases separating them. Germline V gene lookup returns CDR1 MNHEY and CDR2 SVGAGI. The CDR3 region is CASSYSYSGKNIQYF. The CDR3 DNA follows: TGTGCCAGCAGTTACTCGTACAGCGGCAAAAACATTCAGTACTTC.

The chain joins TRBV19 to TRBJ2-7; tentative D call: TRBD2 (5 bases). V lost 8 bases and J 3 bases, leaving 14 bases between the germline ends. The CDR3 has 13 residues. Germline V gene sequence: CDR1 LNHDA, CDR2 SQIVND (reference sequence). The CDR3 sequence is CASCRTGDYEQYF. The DNA of the CDR3 is TGTGCCAGTTGTCGGACCGGGGACTACGAGCAGTACTTC.

V gene TRBV5-1 combines with J gene TRBJ1-6; 8 bases fit TRBD1. This CDR3 has 16 residues. The junction had 7 bases not matched to a gene; V was cut back by 3 bases and J by 5 bases. Germline assignment: CDR1 SGHRS and CDR2 YFSETQ. This CDR3 reads CASSSPQGADNSPLHF. The CDR3 coding sequence is TGCGCCAGCAGCTCACCGCAGGGGGCCGATAATTCACCCCTCCACTTT.